The rows below give T cell receptor beta chains drawn from one sample of a study of post-analysis software for immune sequencing data. TCRdb analysed the PCR reads with MiXCR anew, one entry per CDR3 protein. The sample lists hundreds of thousands of distinct CDR3 sequences; approximately 57% were seen once. The material sequenced was blood. These receptors came from a girl aged 5 to 17 with multiple sclerosis. CDR3s include the opening cysteine and the closing phenylalanine or tryptophan. The D gene is left open where the match is weak. The size entry is marked missing in some rows and otherwise reads once, few, many or a size class.

j_call clone_size d_call v_call cdr3_aa cdr3_nt
TRBJ2-7 - - TRBV12-5 CASGFDTRQYF TGTGCTAGTGGTTTCGATACCAGGCAGTACTTC
TRBJ2-5 - TRBD2 TRBV4-1 CASSHPGLAKETQYF TGCGCCAGCAGCCACCCGGGACTAGCGAAAGAGACCCAGTACTTC
TRBJ2-5 - TRBD1 TRBV6-1 CASSAYRGQETQYF TGTGCCAGCAGTGCCTACAGGGGGCAAGAGACCCAGTACTTC
TRBJ2-5 few TRBD2 TRBV5-1 CASSGGLAGVFQETQYF TGCGCCAGCAGCGGAGGACTAGCGGGAGTCTTCCAAGAGACCCAGTACTTC
TRBJ1-5 - - TRBV14 CASSQEGVRDGQPQHF TGTGCCAGCAGCCAAGAGGGGGTCCGGGACGGTCAGCCCCAGCATTTT
TRBJ2-7 few - TRBV29-1 CGRGKEGDSSYEQYF TGCGGGAGGGGGAAGGAAGGCGATTCCTCCTACGAGCAGTACTTC
TRBJ1-1 - - TRBV5-1 CASSLRGPLDEAFF TGCGCCAGCAGCTTACGTGGGCCGTTGGATGAAGCTTTCTTT
TRBJ2-4 - TRBD1 TRBV11-1 CASSSGTGGVSRAKNIQYF TGTGCCAGCAGCTCCGGGACAGGGGGCGTGAGTAGAGCCAAAAACATTCAGTACTTC
TRBJ2-3 few TRBD2 TRBV12-3/TRBV12-4 CASSTSGGSADTQYF TGTGCCAGCAGTACTAGCGGGGGATCCGCAGATACGCAGTATTTT
TRBJ1-4 few TRBD1 TRBV7-9 CASSPGQATNEKLFF TGTGCCAGCAGCCCCGGACAGGCAACTAATGAAAAACTGTTTTTT
TRBJ2-6 - - TRBV12-3/TRBV12-4 CASSPVQGRGANVLTF TGTGCCAGCAGTCCCGTTCAGGGGCGAGGGGCCAACGTCCTGACTTTC
TRBJ1-5 - - TRBV4-1 CASSSRGGNQPQHF TGCGCCAGCAGCAGCAGGGGAGGCAATCAGCCCCAGCATTTT
TRBJ2-1 - TRBD2 TRBV5-1 CASSLGGGTSGYNEQFF TGCGCCAGCAGCTTGGGAGGGGGGACTAGCGGTTACAATGAGCAGTTCTTC
TRBJ2-7 - TRBD1 TRBV20-1 CSAPGTGTYEQYF TGCAGTGCTCCCGGGACAGGCACCTACGAGCAGTACTTC
TRBJ2-7 - - TRBV20-1 CSADDTTSYEQYF TGCAGTGCTGATGACACGACCTCCTACGAGCAGTACTTC
TRBJ2-1 - - TRBV24-1 CATSAGYNEQFF TGTGCCACCAGTGCGGGTTACAATGAGCAGTTCTTC
TRBJ2-1 - TRBD2 TRBV12-3/TRBV12-4 CASSLAPSGSINEQFF TGTGCCAGCAGTTTAGCGCCGAGCGGGAGTATCAATGAGCAGTTCTTC
TRBJ2-1 - - TRBV12-3/TRBV12-4 CASGQGGEQFF TGTGCCAGCGGCCAGGGGGGTGAGCAGTTCTTC
TRBJ2-7 - TRBD2 TRBV5-5 CASSPGLAGFSYEQYF TGTGCCAGCAGTCCCGGACTAGCGGGTTTCTCCTACGAGCAGTACTTC
TRBJ2-1 once TRBD1 TRBV3-1 CASSPATGGVRNEQFF TGTGCCAGCAGTCCTGCGACAGGGGGGGTACGGAATGAGCAGTTCTTC
TRBJ2-1 once - TRBV7-9 CASSFIPRTLYQFF TGTGCCAGCAGCTTCATACCTAGGACCCTATACCAGTTCTTC
TRBJ2-1 - TRBD1 TRBV7-9 CASSATTGTGAYNEQFF TGTGCCAGCAGCGCCACAACCGGGACAGGGGCTTACAATGAGCAGTTCTTC
TRBJ1-3 - - TRBV25-1 CASSDVVAGAPSSGNTIYF TGTGCCAGCAGTGATGTGGTTGCGGGGGCCCCAAGCTCTGGAAACACCATATATTTT
TRBJ2-1 - TRBD2 TRBV28 CASSSPEGLARLGNEQFF TGTGCCAGCAGTTCCCCTGAAGGACTAGCGCGGCTTGGGAATGAGCAGTTCTTC
TRBJ2-7 few TRBD1 TRBV5-5 CASSPYGTGRSDEQYF TGTGCCAGCAGCCCCTACGGGACAGGGAGGTCCGACGAGCAGTACTTC
TRBJ2-1 - TRBD2 TRBV20-1 CSAREPGTSVNNGQFF TGCAGTGCTAGAGAGCCCGGGACTAGCGTAAACAATGGGCAGTTCTTC
TRBJ2-5 once - TRBV7-9 CASSTSGWGVETQYF TGTGCCAGCAGTACGTCCGGATGGGGTGTGGAGACCCAGTACTTC
TRBJ2-5 - - TRBV3-1 CASSQDSVQETQYF TGTGCCAGCAGCCAAGATTCGGTACAAGAGACCCAGTACTTC
TRBJ2-5 few - TRBV7-9 CASSLAPIWGRETQYF TGTGCCAGCAGCTTGGCCCCCATCTGGGGGCGTGAGACCCAGTACTTC
TRBJ2-1 - TRBD2 TRBV12-5 CASTTSGRAGEQFF TGTGCTAGTACGACTAGCGGGAGGGCCGGGGAGCAGTTCTTC
TRBJ2-5 - TRBD1 TRBV5-1 CASRQSGTGGHEAQYF TGCGCCAGCAGACAATCCGGGACAGGGGGCCATGAAGCCCAGTACTTC
TRBJ2-7 - - TRBV20-1 CSARARDRSYEQYF TGCAGTGCTAGAGCAAGGGACCGCTCCTATGAGCAGTACTTC
TRBJ1-1 - - TRBV4-1 CASSQGSMNTEAFF TGCGCCAGCAGCCAAGGTTCAATGAACACTGAAGCTTTCTTT
TRBJ2-3 - TRBD2 TRBV3-1 CASSRPGLASDTQYF TGTGCCAGCAGCCGACCGGGACTAGCATCTGATACGCAGTATTTT
TRBJ2-1 - - TRBV20-1 CSARDWAGGNEQFF TGCAGTGCTAGAGATTGGGCGGGTGGAAATGAGCAGTTCTTC
TRBJ2-5 few - TRBV9 CASSAQGWETQYF TGTGCCAGCAGCGCTCAGGGATGGGAGACCCAGTACTTC
TRBJ2-7 - - TRBV2 CASSEVAYEQYF TGTGCCAGCAGTGAAGTGGCCTACGAGCAGTACTTC
TRBJ2-5 few - TRBV7-8 CAGSPGGPQETQYF TGTGCCGGGAGTCCGGGGGGCCCCCAAGAGACCCAGTACTTC